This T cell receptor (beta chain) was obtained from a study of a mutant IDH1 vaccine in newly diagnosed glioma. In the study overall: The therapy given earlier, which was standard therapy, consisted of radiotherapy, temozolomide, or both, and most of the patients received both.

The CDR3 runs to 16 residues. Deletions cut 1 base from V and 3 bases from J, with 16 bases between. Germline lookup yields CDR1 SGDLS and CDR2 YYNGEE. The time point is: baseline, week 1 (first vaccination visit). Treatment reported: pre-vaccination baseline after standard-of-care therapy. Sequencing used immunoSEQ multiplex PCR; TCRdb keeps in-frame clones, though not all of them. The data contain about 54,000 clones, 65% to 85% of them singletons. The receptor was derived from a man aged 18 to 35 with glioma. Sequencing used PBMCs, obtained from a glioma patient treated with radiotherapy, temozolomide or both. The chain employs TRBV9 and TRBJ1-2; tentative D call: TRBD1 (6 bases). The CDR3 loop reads CASSVRWDTSDYGYTF. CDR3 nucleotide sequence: TGTGCCAGCAGCGTAAGATGGGACACTTCGGACTATGGCTACACCTTC.